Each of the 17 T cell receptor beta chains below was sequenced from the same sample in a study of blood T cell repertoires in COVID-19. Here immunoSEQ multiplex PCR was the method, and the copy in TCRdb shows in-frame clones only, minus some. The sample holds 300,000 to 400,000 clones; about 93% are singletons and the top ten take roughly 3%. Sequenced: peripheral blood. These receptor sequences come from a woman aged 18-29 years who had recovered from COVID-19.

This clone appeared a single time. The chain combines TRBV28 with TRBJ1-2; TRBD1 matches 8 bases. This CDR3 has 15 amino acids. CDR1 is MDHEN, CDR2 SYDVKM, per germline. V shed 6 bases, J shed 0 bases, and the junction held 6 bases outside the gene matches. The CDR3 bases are TGTGCCAGCAGACAGGGACAGGTAGCTAACTATGGCTACACCTTC. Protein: CASRQGQVANYGYTF.

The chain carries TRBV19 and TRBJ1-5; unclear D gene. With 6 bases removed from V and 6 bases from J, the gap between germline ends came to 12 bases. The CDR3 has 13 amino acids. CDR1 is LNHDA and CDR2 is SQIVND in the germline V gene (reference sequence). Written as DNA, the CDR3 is TGTGCCAGTAGGCTTACAGTTGGTCAGCCCCAGCATTTT. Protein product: CASRLTVGQPQHF.

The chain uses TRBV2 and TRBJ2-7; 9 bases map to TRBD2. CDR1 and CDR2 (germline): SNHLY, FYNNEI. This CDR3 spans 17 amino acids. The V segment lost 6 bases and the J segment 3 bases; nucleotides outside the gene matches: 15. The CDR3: CASSPGTSLRAGYEQYV. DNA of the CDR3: TGTGCCAGCAGCCCCGGGACTAGCCTACGGGCCGGCTACGAGCAGTACGTC.

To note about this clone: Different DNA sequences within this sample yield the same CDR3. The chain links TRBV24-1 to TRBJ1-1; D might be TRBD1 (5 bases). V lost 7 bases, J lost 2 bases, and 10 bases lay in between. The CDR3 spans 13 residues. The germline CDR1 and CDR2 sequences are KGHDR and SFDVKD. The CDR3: CATRAGGNTEAFF. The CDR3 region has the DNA TGTGCCACCAGGGCCGGGGGAAACACTGAAGCTTTCTTT.

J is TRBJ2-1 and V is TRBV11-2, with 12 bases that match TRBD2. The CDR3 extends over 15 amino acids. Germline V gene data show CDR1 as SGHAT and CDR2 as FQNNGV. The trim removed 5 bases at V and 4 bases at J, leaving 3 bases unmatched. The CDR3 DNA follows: TGTGCCAGCAGCAAGACTAGCGGGAGTTACAATGAGCAGTTCTTC. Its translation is CASSKTSGSYNEQFF.

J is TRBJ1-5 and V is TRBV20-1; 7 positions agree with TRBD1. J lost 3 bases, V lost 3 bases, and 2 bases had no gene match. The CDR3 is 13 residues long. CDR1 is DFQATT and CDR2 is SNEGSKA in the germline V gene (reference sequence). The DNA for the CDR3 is TGCAGTGCTAGTACAGGGGTCAATCAGCCCCAGCATTTT. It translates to CSASTGVNQPQHF.

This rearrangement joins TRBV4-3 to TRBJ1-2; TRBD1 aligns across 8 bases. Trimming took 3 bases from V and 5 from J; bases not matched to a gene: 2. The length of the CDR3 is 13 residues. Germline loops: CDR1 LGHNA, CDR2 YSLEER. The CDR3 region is CASSQTGVYGYTF. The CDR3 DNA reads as TGCGCCAGCAGCCAGACAGGGGTTTATGGCTACACCTTC.

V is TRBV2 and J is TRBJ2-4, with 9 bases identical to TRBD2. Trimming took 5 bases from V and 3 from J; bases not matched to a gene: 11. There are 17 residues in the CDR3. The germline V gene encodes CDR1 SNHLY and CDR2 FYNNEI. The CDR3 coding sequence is TGTGCCAGCAGTCCCAGATTAGCGGGAGATGACAAAAACATTCAGTACTTC. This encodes CASSPRLAGDDKNIQYF.

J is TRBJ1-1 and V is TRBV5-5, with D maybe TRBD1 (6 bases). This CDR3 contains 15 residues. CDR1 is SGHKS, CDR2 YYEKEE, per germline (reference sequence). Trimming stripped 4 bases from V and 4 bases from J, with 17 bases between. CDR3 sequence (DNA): TGTGCCAGCAGCGACAGGATGCTCCCCCTCACTGAAGCTTTCTTT. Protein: CASSDRMLPLTEAFF.

DNA for the CDR3: TGCGCCAGCAGCCAAGATCTGGAACTAGCCTACAATGAGCAGTTCTTC. This codes for CASSQDLELAYNEQFF. The rearrangement links TRBV4-3 to TRBJ2-1; D is possibly TRBD2 (5 bases). This CDR3 has 16 residues. V lost 0 bases and J 2 bases, leaving 11 bases between the germline ends. Germline V gives CDR1 LGHNA, CDR2 YSLEER.

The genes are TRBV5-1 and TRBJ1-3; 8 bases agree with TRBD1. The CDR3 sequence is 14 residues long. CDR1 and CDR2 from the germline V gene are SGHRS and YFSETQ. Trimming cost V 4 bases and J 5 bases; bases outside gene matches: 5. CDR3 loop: CASSPGQDRNTIYF. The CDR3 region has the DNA TGCGCCAGCAGCCCGGGACAGGATCGAAACACCATATATTTT.

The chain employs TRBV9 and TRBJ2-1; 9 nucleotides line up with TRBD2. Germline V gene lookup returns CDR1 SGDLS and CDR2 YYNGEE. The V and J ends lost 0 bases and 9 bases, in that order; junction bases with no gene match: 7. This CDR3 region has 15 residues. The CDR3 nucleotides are TGTGCCAGCAGCGTAGCTAAACTAGCGGGCCCTGAGCAGTTCTTC. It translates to CASSVAKLAGPEQFF. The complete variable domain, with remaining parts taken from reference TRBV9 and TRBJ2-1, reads DSGVTQTPKHLITATGQRVTLRCSPRSGDLSVYWYQQSLDQGLQFLIQYYNGEERAKGNILERFSAQQFPDLHSELNLSSLELGDSALYFCASSVAKLAGPEQFFGPGTRLTVL.

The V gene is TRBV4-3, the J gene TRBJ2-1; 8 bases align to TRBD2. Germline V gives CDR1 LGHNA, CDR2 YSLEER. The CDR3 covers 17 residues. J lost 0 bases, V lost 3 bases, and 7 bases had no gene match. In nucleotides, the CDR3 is TGCGCCAGCAGCCAGGACTGGAGCGGGAGCTCCTACAATGAGCAGTTCTTC. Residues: CASSQDWSGSSYNEQFF.

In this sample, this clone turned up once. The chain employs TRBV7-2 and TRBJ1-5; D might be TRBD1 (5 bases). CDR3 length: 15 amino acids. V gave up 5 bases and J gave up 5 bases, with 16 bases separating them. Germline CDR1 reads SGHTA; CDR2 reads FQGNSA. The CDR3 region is CASSRAGQGHQPQHF. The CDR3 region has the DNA TGTGCCAGCAGCCGGGCGGGGCAGGGTCATCAGCCCCAGCATTTT.

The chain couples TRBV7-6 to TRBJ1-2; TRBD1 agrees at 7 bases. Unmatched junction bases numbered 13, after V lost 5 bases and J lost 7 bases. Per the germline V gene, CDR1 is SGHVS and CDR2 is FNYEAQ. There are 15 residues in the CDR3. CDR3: CASSAYRGMSAGYTF. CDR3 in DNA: TGTGCCAGCAGCGCCTACAGGGGAATGTCTGCTGGCTACACCTTC.

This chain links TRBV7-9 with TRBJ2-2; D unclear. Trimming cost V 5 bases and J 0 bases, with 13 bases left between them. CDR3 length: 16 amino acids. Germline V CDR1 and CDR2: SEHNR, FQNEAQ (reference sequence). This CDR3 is CASSRPGRTNTGELFF. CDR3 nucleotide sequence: TGTGCCAGCAGCCGGCCAGGCAGAACGAACACCGGGGAGCTGTTTTTT.

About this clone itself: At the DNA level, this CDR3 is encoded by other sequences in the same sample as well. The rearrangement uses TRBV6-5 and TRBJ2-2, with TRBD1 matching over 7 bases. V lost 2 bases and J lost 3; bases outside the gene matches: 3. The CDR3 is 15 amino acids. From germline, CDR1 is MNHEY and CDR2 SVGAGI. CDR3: CASSYGDRDTGELFF. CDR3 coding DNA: TGTGCCAGCAGTTACGGCGACAGGGACACCGGGGAGCTGTTTTTT.